One T cell receptor (beta chain) is described in this entry. Antigen unknown. Germline V gene lookup returns CDR1 DFQATT and CDR2 SNEGSKA (reference sequence). Trimming stripped 5 bases from V and 2 bases from J, with 16 bases between. The CDR3 length is 14 residues. The data were taken from a study of T cells in Graves' hyperthyroidism and ophthalmopathy. Study results and caveats: Blood samples included most of the expanded thyroid clonotypes exceeding 0.001.

TCR beta CDR3 sequences were amplified from RNA transcripts. RT-PCR in the first round (using the HTBI primer set) targeted the TCR CDR3. Via MiXCR, TCRdb re-called the multiplex PCR reads, giving one row per CDR3 protein. The table includes about 59,000 distinct CDR3 sequences, about 50% detected once. The receptor comes from a woman aged 55 to 70 with Graves' ophthalmopathy. The chain joins TRBV20-1 to TRBJ2-7, with D perhaps TRBD2 (6 bases). The source material was blood. The CDR3 DNA is TGCAGTGCTCCTTCCGGGACTTCAACCTACGAGCAGTACTTC. Its translation: CSAPSGTSTYEQYF.